This TCR beta chain was obtained from a study of blood T cells in healthy people across ages. Across the whole study: The capture of about one barcoded beta molecule per two T cells was achieved by template switching.

The V end lost 4 bases, the J end lost 10 bases, and 17 bases lay between the germline ends. The CDR3 sequence is 13 residues long. Per the germline V gene, CDR1 is SGHKS and CDR2 is YYEKEE (reference sequence). Each sample gave at least 7 million isolated PBMCs. The use of a sample-barcoded 5' primer and a J-beta primer mix characterized a second PCR of about 7 to 12 cycles. Template switching added a 12-random-nucleotide identifier to every cDNA molecule. TCRdb processed the 5' RACE reads anew with MiXCR; each CDR3 protein has one entry. The sample lists some 1,500,000 distinct CDR3 sequences; approximately 43% were seen once.

The sample was blood. The chain links TRBV5-5 to TRBJ2-5; TRBD1 is a possible D gene (6 bases). The source of this sequence is a young woman in good health. The DNA for the CDR3 is TGTGCCAGCAGCCCTCCAGGGGAAAGGGACCAGTACTTC. Amino acid sequence: CASSPPGERDQYF.